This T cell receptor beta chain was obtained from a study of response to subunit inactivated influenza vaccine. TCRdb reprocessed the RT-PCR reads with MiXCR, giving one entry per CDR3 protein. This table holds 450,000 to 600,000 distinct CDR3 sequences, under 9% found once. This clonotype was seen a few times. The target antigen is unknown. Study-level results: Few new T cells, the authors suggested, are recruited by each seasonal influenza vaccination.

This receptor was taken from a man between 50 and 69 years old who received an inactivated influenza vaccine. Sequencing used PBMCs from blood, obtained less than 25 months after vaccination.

CDR3 in amino acids: CAISDRRGNTGELFF. DNA for the CDR3: TGTGCCATCAGTGACAGAAGGGGAAACACCGGGGAGCTGTTTTTT. The chain carries TRBV10-3 and TRBJ2-2, with D tentatively TRBD1 (5 bases). Germline assignment: CDR1 ENHRY and CDR2 SYGVKD. This CDR3 is 15 amino acids long. Trimming took 3 bases from V and 2 from J, leaving 10 bases between them.